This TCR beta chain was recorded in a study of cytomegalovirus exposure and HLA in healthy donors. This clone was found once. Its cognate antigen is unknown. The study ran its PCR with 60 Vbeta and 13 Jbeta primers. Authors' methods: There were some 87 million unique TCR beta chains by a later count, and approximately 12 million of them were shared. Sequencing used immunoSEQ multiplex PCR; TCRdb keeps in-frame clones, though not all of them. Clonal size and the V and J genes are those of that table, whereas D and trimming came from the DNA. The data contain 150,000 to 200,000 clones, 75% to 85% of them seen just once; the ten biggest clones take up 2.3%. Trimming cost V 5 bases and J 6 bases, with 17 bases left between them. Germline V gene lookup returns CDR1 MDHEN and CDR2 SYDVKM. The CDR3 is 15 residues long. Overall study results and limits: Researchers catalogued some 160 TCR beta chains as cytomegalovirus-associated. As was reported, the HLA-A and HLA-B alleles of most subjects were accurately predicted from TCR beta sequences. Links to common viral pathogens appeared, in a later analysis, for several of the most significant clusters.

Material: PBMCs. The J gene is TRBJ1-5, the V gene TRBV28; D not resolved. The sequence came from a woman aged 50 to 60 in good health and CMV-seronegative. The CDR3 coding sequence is TGTGCCAGCAGTGGATCCACAGTGCAGGTTCAGCCCCAGCATTTT. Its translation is CASSGSTVQVQPQHF.